This record concerns one T cell receptor (beta chain) sequence. The source of the sample is a study of blood T cell repertoires in COVID-19. The assay was immunoSEQ multiplex PCR, and TCRdb's table has in-frame clones only and misses some. The sample has under 250,000 clones, about 88% seen once. This CDR3 has 15 amino acids. The junction had 9 bases not matched to a gene; V was cut back by 5 bases and J by 3 bases. Germline CDR1 SGHVS, CDR2 FNYEAQ. The specimen sequenced was peripheral blood. V gene TRBV7-6 combines with J gene TRBJ2-7, with 8 bases that match TRBD1. This sequence was found in a man aged 50 to 60 with COVID-19, enrolled during active disease. CDR3 sequence: CASSQGQGGLYEQYF. The CDR3, as DNA: TGTGCCAGCAGCCAAGGACAGGGTGGGCTCTACGAGCAGTACTTC.